This T cell receptor (beta chain) stems from a study of shared clonotypes between healthy human individuals. Study-wide context: Each donor's CD8 memory used one plate, CD8 naive two, each CD4 subset three.

Assay: immunoSEQ multiplex PCR; the TCRdb copy retains only in-frame clones and omits some. The sample shows a few million clones, more than 85% of them seen only once. Study-wide results and caveats: Non-shared clonotypes displayed generation probabilities falling below those of clonotypes present in all four donors.

Remarks on this clone: Its antigen is still unknown.

Germline lookup yields CDR1 MDHEN and CDR2 SYDVKM. The CDR3 spans 13 residues. The V and J ends lost 6 bases and 3 bases respectively, with 8 bases between them. The sequence was obtained from a young man in good health. Some clones in this sample may be carry-over from other donors' samples. Sequenced: naive CD4+ T cells from PBMCs. Subset here: CD45RA+ positively selected. This chain links TRBV28 with TRBJ1-4; D is ambiguous. DNA for the CDR3: TGTGCCAGCAGGATTCGTGCTAATGAAAAACTGTTTTTT. Residues: CASRIRANEKLFF.